These 21 T cell receptor beta chains were all obtained from the same sample, sequenced in a study of cytotoxic CD8 clonotypes in ibrutinib-treated CLL. The table came from immunoSEQ multiplex PCR; TCRdb's copy has only in-frame clones and leaves some out. Here the sample spans about 140,000 clones, 65% to 85% being singletons. The material was PBMCs, obtained after 36 months of ibrutinib treatment. The receptors derive from a human donor with chronic lymphocytic leukemia.

The rearrangement links TRBV6-5 to TRBJ2-1; perhaps TRBD1 as D (6 bases). The V and J ends lost 2 bases and 7 bases respectively, with 18 bases between them. The CDR3 runs to 16 residues. Germline CDR1 is MNHEY and CDR2 is SVGAGI. Here the CDR3 reads CASSYPGHPEGNEQFF. The CDR3, as DNA: TGTGCCAGCAGTTACCCGGGACACCCGGAAGGGAATGAGCAGTTCTTC.

The chain couples TRBV5-1 to TRBJ2-7, with 7 positions matching TRBD1. The trim removed 4 bases at V and 0 bases at J, leaving 4 bases unmatched. CDR1 SGHRS and CDR2 YFSETQ come from the germline V gene. The CDR3 is 14 residues long. The CDR3 DNA reads TGCGCCAGCAGCCTGACAGGGACCTCCTACGAGCAGTACTTC. Translation gives CASSLTGTSYEQYF.

The chain recombines TRBV2 with TRBJ2-1; 10 bases agree with TRBD2. With V trimmed by 2 bases and J by 8 bases, 6 bases remained unmatched. The CDR3 has 15 residues. Germline V gene data show CDR1 as SNHLY and CDR2 as FYNNEI. This chain's CDR3 is CASSERTSGGHEQFF. The CDR3 nucleotides read TGTGCCAGCAGTGAAAGGACTAGCGGTGGGCATGAGCAGTTCTTC. Full variable domain (rest looked up from reference TRBV2 and TRBJ2-1): EPEVTQTPSHQVTQMGQEVILRCVPISNHLYFYWYRQILGQKVEFLVSFYNNEISEKSEIFDDQFSVERPDGSNFTLKIRSTKLEDSAMYFCASSERTSGGHEQFFGPGTRLTVL.

This chain uses TRBV9 with TRBJ1-1; no clear D gene. Trimming pared 4 bases from V and 6 bases from J, leaving 13 bases between. Germline-derived CDR1 and CDR2 are SGDLS and YYNGEE. This CDR3 has 13 amino acids. CDR3 in DNA: TGTGCCAGCAGCAGGTGGGAAGTAGCTGAAGCTTTCTTT. Protein product: CASSRWEVAEAFF. The entire variable domain, with the rest obtained from reference TRBV9 and TRBJ1-1, is as follows: DSGVTQTPKHLITATGQRVTLRCSPRSGDLSVYWYQQSLDQGLQFLIQYYNGEERAKGNILERFSAQQFPDLHSELNLSSLELGDSALYFCASSRWEVAEAFFGQGTRLTVV.

The rearrangement links TRBV18 to TRBJ2-1, with D uncertain. The CDR3 covers 12 residues. Germline values: CDR1 KGHSH, CDR2 LQKENI. The V and J ends lost 3 bases and 6 bases respectively, with 6 bases between them. CDR3 loop: CASSPSLNEQFF. The CDR3 DNA sequence: TGTGCCAGCTCACCCTCACTCAATGAGCAGTTCTTC.

The V call is TRBV6-5, the J call TRBJ2-1; TRBD2 matches at 8 bases. Germline CDR1 reads MNHEY; CDR2 reads SVGAGI. V gave up 4 bases and J gave up 8 bases; unmatched junction bases: 7. The CDR3 spans 14 residues. This chain's CDR3 is CASSSNSGTYEQFF. CDR3 DNA: TGTGCCAGCAGTTCAAATAGCGGGACCTATGAGCAGTTCTTC.

This chain links TRBV7-9 with TRBJ2-3; the D gene is possibly TRBD1 (8 bases). CDR1 and CDR2 (germline): SEHNR, FQNEAQ (reference sequence). V was cut by 8 bases and J by 4 bases, with 16 bases left in between. The CDR3 loop spans 14 amino acids. The CDR3 loop reads CASFRQGRADTQYF. CDR3 nucleotide sequence: TGTGCCAGCTTCAGACAGGGGAGGGCAGATACGCAGTATTTT.

The chain has TRBV19 and TRBJ1-5; 8 nucleotides agree with TRBD1. V shed 9 bases, J shed 2 bases, and the junction held 9 bases outside the gene matches. The CDR3 is 15 residues long. The germline gives CDR1 LNHDA, CDR2 SQIVND (reference sequence). The CDR3 DNA follows: TGTGCCAGCGCCGACAGGGGATTTCGCAATCAGCCCCAGCATTTT. Protein sequence: CASADRGFRNQPQHF.

This sequence joins TRBV6-5 and TRBJ1-2; 8 bases align to TRBD1. This CDR3 contains 15 residues. The junction had 9 bases not matched to a gene; V was cut back by 2 bases and J by 7 bases. The V gene's germline CDR1 is MNHEY and CDR2 SVGAGI. The CDR3 region is CASSYGQGALFGYTF. The CDR3 DNA reads as TGTGCCAGCAGTTACGGGCAGGGGGCGCTTTTTGGCTACACCTTC.

The V and J genes are TRBV19 and TRBJ1-1, with TRBD1 identical over 9 bases. V was clipped by 10 bases and J by 4 bases; unmatched bases: 7. The CDR3 loop spans 13 amino acids. Per germline, CDR1 LNHDA and CDR2 SQIVND (reference sequence). The CDR3: CATTGGRGTEAFF. CDR3 in DNA: TGTGCCACTACAGGGGGCCGGGGCACTGAAGCTTTCTTT.

V and J are TRBV5-6 and TRBJ1-2, with D uncertain. The CDR3 has 14 amino acids. Looked up from germline, CDR1 is SGHDT and CDR2 is YYEEEE. V lost 4 bases to trimming and J lost 8 bases, with 18 bases between them. CDR3 sequence (DNA): TGTGCCAGCAGCACTGACCAGGCCGTATGGGGCTACACCTTC. Translating it yields CASSTDQAVWGYTF.

The chain is built from TRBV5-1 and TRBJ2-7, with D hard to call. The ends were cut back, 2 bases at V and 2 bases at J, with 2 bases in the middle. CDR3 size: 11 residues. Per germline, CDR1 SGHRS and CDR2 YFSETQ. The CDR3, as DNA: TGCGCCAGCAGCTTTGCCTACGAGCAGTACTTC. Translating it yields CASSFAYEQYF.

This clone was seen only once. V is TRBV5-4 and J is TRBJ2-5; 9 bases agree with TRBD2. The V and J ends lost 2 bases and 3 bases, in that order; junction bases with no gene match: 8. This CDR3 contains 16 residues. CDR1 SGHNT and CDR2 YYREEE come from the germline V gene (reference sequence). The CDR3 spells CASSLQLAGEKETQYF. The CDR3 DNA follows: TGTGCCAGCAGCTTACAGTTAGCGGGGGAGAAAGAGACCCAGTACTTC.

The CDR3 loop is CAWSDRGFGTEAFF. CDR3 coding DNA: TGTGCCTGGAGTGACAGGGGGTTTGGCACTGAAGCTTTCTTT. V gene TRBV30 combines with J gene TRBJ1-1, with 8 nucleotides matching TRBD1. The CDR3 is 14 amino acids. Germline assignment: CDR1 GTSNPN and CDR2 SVGIG (reference sequence). After removal of 1 base from V and 4 bases from J, the junction contained 5 bases not matched to a gene.

The CDR3: CASTLGIGAAGGLGNEQFF. As DNA, the CDR3 is TGTGCCAGCACCCTGGGGATCGGGGCCGCCGGGGGGTTAGGCAATGAGCAGTTCTTC. V and J are TRBV28 and TRBJ2-1; the match to TRBD2 covers 7 bases. In germline, CDR1 is MDHEN, CDR2 SYDVKM. This CDR3 has 19 amino acids. Unmatched junction bases numbered 24, after V lost 7 bases and J lost 6 bases.

The chain links TRBV7-2 to TRBJ1-3, with a possible D match to TRBD1 (5 bases). CDR1 is SGHTA and CDR2 is FQGNSA in the germline V gene. CDR3 length equals 16 residues. Trimming stripped 1 base from V and 0 bases from J, with 10 bases between. This chain's CDR3 is CASSLGGVYSGNTIYF. As DNA, the CDR3 is TGTGCCAGCAGCTTAGGGGGGGTTTACTCTGGAAACACCATATATTTT.

This rearrangement joins TRBV7-9 to TRBJ2-2; D not resolved. The CDR3 runs 17 residues. The V end was cut by 5 bases, the J end by 1 base, with 17 bases between. Germline CDR1 and CDR2: SEHNR and FQNEAQ (reference sequence). CDR3 nucleotides: TGTGCCAGCAGCAAAACAGACACCCCTTTGAACACCGGGGAGCTGTTTTTT. Residues: CASSKTDTPLNTGELFF.

In the case of this clone: A read error may account for a junction end that differs from germline. CDR3 nucleotide sequence: TGTGCCAGCAGTGTCGGGACTAGCAATAATGGGCAGTTCTTC. Protein sequence: CASSVGTSNNGQFF. The rearrangement joins TRBV28 to TRBJ2-1; 9 bases are shared with TRBD2. The CDR3 runs to 14 residues. The germline CDR1 and CDR2 sequences are MDHEN and SYDVKM.

This chain uses TRBV5-1 with TRBJ2-7, with TRBD2 matching 11 bases. With 6 bases clipped from V and 2 bases from J, the junction kept 7 bases outside the gene matches. This CDR3 has 15 residues. Germline assignment: CDR1 SGHRS and CDR2 YFSETQ. The CDR3 protein is CASNSGLAAAYEQYF. CDR3 coding DNA: TGCGCCAGCAACTCGGGACTAGCGGCAGCCTACGAGCAGTACTTC.

Here the CDR3 reads CASSVTGRGTEAFF. The CDR3 coding sequence is TGTGCCAGCAGTGTGACAGGACGGGGCACTGAAGCTTTCTTT. The chain is built from TRBV2 and TRBJ1-1, with D perhaps TRBD1 (6 bases). V lost 4 bases and J 4 bases, leaving 13 bases between the germline ends. Germline V lookup: CDR1 SNHLY, CDR2 FYNNEI. The CDR3 has 14 residues.

The DNA for the CDR3 is TGTGCCAGCAGCTCCCGCCGGGGAGCGGGAGGGCCTTTTCTGTTCTTC. Amino acid sequence: CASSSRRGAGGPFLFF. The genes are TRBV7-9 and TRBJ2-1; TRBD2 matches at 10 bases. The CDR3 spans 16 residues. The germline gives CDR1 SEHNR, CDR2 FQNEAQ (reference sequence). With V trimmed by 4 bases and J by 15 bases, 18 bases remained unmatched.